A selection of T cell receptor beta chains follows, all from one sample in a study of blood T cell repertoires in COVID-19. The repertoire was sequenced with immunoSEQ multiplex PCR; TCRdb's copy has only in-frame clones and lacks some. The data contain fewer than 350,000 clones, around 86% of them singletons. Sequencing was performed on peripheral blood. The receptors derive from a woman in her thirties who had recovered from COVID-19. Both conserved end residues are trimmed from each CDR3.

j_gene,v_gene,CDR3aa
TRBJ2-2,TRBV2,ASIRGGNTGELF
TRBJ2-7,TRBV9,ASSVEISGRDEQY
TRBJ2-5,TRBV7-8,ASSGYRGQETQY
TRBJ1-3,TRBV5-1,ASSDSGTGLNTIY
TRBJ2-3,TRBV25-1,ASSEYQSGADTQY
TRBJ1-2,TRBV5-1,ASSLTGGRDYGYT
TRBJ2-3,TRBV6-5,ASTWTSGGADTQY
TRBJ2-5,TRBV4-2,ASSPDIQETQY
TRBJ2-7,TRBV11-2,ASSSTGQTYEQY
TRBJ2-3,TRBV15,ATSSHMGQADTQY
TRBJ2-2,TRBV11-2,ASSLAGSWTGDTGELF
TRBJ2-1,TRBV7-9,ASSLARLAGLTYNEQF
TRBJ1-5,TRBV19,ASQDRGYNQPQH
TRBJ2-3,TRBV6-5,ASSSSQRGWTDTQY
TRBJ2-7,TRBV2,ASTRYATGYGHEQY
TRBJ2-7,TRBV7-6,ASSLGANHVDEQY
TRBJ1-1,TRBV4-2,ASSHPGQGARTEAF
TRBJ2-3,TRBV11-2,ASSLGFSASTDTQY
TRBJ1-5,TRBV3-1/TRBV3-2,ASSQFYSNQPQH
TRBJ1-5,TRBV27,ASSLSAANQPQH
TRBJ2-3,TRBV7-3,ASSTLAGARGDTQY
TRBJ1-2,TRBV24-1,ATSTGDGYT
TRBJ2-7,TRBV4-1,ASSQENILQGAAYEQY
TRBJ1-1,TRBV12-3/TRBV12-4,ASRPGGGTEAF
TRBJ2-7,TRBV6-6,ASSSLAGNYEQY
TRBJ2-3,TRBV5-1,ASAPGGLTDTQY
TRBJ2-5,TRBV7-2,ASSAGQAGGQETQY
TRBJ1-3,TRBV7-2,ASSLSTGDSGNTIY
TRBJ2-7,TRBV5-1,ASGGVNYEQY
TRBJ1-2,TRBV4-2,ASSQDPGGTIYGYT
TRBJ1-2,TRBV27,ASSLRGGPGYT
TRBJ2-1,TRBV6-2/TRBV6-3,ASSSAGAYNEQF